This TCR beta chain was recorded in a study of shared clonotypes between healthy human individuals. TCRdb's copy holds only in-frame clones and misses some; the assay was immunoSEQ multiplex PCR. The sample lists about 1 million clones; roughly 75% were seen once. This clone has just one count. The CDR3 covers 17 residues. V lost 0 bases to trimming and J lost 2 bases, with 12 bases between them. Per germline, CDR1 SGHNT and CDR2 YYREEE (reference sequence). V and J are TRBV5-4 and TRBJ2-6, with D perhaps TRBD2 (6 bases). The clonotype comes from a man between 18 and 29 years old in good health. Sequencing was performed on memory CD4+ T cells sorted from blood. The sample's subset: CD45RA-negative fraction. The CDR3 spells CASSLAFGSTGANVLTF. CDR3 DNA: TGTGCCAGCAGCTTGGCCTTCGGGAGTACTGGGGCCAACGTCCTGACTTTC.